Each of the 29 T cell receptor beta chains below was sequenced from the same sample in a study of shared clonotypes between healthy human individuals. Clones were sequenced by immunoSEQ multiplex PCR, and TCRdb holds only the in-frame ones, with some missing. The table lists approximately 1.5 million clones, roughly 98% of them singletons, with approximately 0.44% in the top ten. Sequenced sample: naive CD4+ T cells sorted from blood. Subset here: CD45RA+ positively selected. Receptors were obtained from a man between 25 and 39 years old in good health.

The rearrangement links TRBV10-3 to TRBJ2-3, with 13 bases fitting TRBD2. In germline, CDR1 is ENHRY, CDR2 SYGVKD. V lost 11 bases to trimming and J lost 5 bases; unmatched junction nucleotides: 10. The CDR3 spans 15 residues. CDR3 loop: CAVSLAGGPGDTQYF. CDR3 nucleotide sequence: TGTGCCGTATCACTAGCGGGAGGGCCGGGAGATACGCAGTATTTT.

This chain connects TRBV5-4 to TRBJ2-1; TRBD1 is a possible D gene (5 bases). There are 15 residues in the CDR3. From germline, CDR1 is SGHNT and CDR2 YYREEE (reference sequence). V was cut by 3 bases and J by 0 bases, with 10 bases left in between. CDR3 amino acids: CASSWQGSSYNEQFF. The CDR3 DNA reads TGTGCCAGCAGCTGGCAGGGTAGCTCCTACAATGAGCAGTTCTTC.

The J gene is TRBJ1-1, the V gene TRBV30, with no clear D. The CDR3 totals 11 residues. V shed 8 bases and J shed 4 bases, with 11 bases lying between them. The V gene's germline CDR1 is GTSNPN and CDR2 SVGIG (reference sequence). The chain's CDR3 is CALSRGTEAFF. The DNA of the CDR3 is TGTGCCCTATCTCGGGGCACTGAAGCTTTCTTT.

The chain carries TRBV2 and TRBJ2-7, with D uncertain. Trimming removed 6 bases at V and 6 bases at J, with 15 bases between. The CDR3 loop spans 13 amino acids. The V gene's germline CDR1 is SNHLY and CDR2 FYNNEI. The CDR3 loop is CASSPHTNGEQYF. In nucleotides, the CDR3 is TGTGCCAGCAGCCCACATACTAATGGCGAGCAGTACTTC.

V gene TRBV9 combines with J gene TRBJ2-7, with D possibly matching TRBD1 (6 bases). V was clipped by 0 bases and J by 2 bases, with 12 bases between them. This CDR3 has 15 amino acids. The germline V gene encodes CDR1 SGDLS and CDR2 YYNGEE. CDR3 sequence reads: CASSVATGTPYEQYF. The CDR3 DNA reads TGTGCCAGCAGCGTAGCTACAGGGACCCCCTACGAGCAGTACTTC.

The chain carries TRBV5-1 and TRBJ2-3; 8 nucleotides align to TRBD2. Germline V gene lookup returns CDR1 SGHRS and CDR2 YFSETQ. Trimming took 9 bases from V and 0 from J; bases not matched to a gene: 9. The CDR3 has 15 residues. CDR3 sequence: CATTQAGASTDTQYF. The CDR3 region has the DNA TGCGCCACCACCCAAGCGGGGGCTAGCACAGATACGCAGTATTTT.

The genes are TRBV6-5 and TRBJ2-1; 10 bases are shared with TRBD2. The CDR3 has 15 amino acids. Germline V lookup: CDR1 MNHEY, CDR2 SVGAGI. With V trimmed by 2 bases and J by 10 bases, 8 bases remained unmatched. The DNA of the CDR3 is TGTGCCAGCAGTTACGAGCCTAGCGGGAGTGAGGAGCAGTTCTTC. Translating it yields CASSYEPSGSEEQFF.

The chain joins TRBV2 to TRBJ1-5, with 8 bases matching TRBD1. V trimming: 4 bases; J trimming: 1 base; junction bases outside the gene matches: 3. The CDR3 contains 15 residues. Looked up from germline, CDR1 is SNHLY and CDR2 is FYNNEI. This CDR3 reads CASSADRGSNQPQHF. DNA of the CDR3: TGTGCCAGCAGTGCCGACAGGGGAAGCAATCAGCCCCAGCATTTT. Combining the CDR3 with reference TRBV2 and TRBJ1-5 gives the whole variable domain EPEVTQTPSHQVTQMGQEVILRCVPISNHLYFYWYRQILGQKVEFLVSFYNNEISEKSEIFDDQFSVERPDGSNFTLKIRSTKLEDSAMYFCASSADRGSNQPQHFGDGTRLSIL.

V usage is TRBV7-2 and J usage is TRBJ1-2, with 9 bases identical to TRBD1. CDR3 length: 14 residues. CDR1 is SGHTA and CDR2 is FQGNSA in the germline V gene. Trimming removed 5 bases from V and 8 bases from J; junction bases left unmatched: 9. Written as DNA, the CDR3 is TGTGCCAGCAGCCACCCTACAGGGGGCGGAGGCTACACCTTC. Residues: CASSHPTGGGGYTF.

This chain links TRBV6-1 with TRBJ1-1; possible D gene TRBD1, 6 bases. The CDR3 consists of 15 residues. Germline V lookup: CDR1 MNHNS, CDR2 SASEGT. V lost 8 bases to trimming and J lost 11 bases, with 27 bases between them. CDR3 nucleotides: TGTGCCAGCCGCGGTAATTCAGGGGCCCGGGGATCTGCTTTCTTT. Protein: CASRGNSGARGSAFF.

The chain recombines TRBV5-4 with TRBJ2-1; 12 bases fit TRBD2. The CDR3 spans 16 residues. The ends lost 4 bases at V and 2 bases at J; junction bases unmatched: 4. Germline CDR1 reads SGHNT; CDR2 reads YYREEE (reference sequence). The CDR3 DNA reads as TGTGCCAGCAGCCGAGGGACTAGCGGGCCCTACAATGAGCAGTTCTTC. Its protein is CASSRGTSGPYNEQFF.

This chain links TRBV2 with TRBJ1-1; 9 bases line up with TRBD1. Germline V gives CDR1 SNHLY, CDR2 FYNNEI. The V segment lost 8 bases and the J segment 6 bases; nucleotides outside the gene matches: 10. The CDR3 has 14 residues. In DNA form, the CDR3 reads TGTGCCAGCCAACCGGGACAGGGTCCTTCTGAAGCTTTCTTT. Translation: CASQPGQGPSEAFF.

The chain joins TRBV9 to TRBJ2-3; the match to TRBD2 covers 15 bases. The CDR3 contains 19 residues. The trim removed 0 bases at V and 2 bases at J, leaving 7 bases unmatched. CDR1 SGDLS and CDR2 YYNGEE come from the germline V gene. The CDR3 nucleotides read TGTGCCAGCAGCGTAGGGACTAGCGGGAGGGCACCCACCACAGATACGCAGTATTTT. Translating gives CASSVGTSGRAPTTDTQYF.

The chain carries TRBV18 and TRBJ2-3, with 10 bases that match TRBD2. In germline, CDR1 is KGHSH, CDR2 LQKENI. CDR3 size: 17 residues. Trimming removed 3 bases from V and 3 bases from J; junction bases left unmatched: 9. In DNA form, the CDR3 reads TGTGCCAGCTCACCTCTCACCGGACTAGCGGATACAGATACGCAGTATTTT. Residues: CASSPLTGLADTDTQYF.

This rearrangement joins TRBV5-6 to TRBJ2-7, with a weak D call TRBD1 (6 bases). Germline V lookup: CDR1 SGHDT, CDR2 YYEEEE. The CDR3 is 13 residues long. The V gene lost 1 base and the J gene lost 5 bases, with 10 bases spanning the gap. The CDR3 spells CASSLTGLNEQYF. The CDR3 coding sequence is TGTGCCAGCAGCTTGACAGGGTTGAACGAGCAGTACTTC.

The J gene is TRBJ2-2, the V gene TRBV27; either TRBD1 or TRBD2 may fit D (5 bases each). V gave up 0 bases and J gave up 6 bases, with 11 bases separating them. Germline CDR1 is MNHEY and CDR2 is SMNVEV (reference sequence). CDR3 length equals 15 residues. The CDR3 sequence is CASSLSWGPSGELFF. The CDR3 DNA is TGTGCCAGCAGTTTATCGTGGGGACCTTCCGGGGAGCTGTTTTTT.

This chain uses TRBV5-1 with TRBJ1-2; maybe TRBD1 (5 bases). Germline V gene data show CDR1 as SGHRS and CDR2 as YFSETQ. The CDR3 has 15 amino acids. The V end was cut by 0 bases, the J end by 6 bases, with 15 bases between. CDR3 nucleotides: TGCGCCAGCAGCTTGGCCCTGGACACGTCGAATGGCTACACCTTC. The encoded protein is CASSLALDTSNGYTF.

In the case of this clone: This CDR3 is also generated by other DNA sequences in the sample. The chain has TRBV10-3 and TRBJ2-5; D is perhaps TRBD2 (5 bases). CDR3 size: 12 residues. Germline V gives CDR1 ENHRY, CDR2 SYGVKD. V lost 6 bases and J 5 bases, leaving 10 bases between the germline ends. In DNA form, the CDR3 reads TGTGCCATCAGCGAGCGAGGGGAGACCCAGTACTTC. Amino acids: CAISERGETQYF.

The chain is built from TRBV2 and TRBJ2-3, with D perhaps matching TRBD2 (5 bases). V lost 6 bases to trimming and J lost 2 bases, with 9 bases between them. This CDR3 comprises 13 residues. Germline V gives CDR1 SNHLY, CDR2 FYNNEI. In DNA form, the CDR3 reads TGTGCCAGCAGACAAGACTACACAGATACGCAGTATTTT. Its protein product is CASRQDYTDTQYF.

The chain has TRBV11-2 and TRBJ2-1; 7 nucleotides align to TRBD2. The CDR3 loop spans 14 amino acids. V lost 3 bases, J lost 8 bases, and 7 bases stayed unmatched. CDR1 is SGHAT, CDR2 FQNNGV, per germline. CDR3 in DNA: TGTGCCAGCAGCTTCGAGACTAGCCCTGATGAGCAGTTCTTC. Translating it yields CASSFETSPDEQFF. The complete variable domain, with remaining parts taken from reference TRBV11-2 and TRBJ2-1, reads EAGVAQSPRYKIIEKRQSVAFWCNPISGHATLYWYQQILGQGPKLLIQFQNNGVVDDSQLPKDRFSAERLKGVDSTLKIQPAKLEDSAVYLCASSFETSPDEQFFGPGTRLTVL.

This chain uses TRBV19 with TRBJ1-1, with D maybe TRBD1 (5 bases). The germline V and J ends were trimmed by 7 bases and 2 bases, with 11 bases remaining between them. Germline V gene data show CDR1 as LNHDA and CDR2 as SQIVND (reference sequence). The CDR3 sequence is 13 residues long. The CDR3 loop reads CASTKGKNTEAFF. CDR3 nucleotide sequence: TGTGCCAGTACCAAGGGGAAAAACACTGAAGCTTTCTTT.

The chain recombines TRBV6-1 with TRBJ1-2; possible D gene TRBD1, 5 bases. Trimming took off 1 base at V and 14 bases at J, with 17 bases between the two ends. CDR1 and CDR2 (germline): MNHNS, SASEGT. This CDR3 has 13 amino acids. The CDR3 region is CASSEEVIAGGTF. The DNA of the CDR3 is TGTGCCAGCAGTGAAGAGGTTATCGCCGGGGGGACCTTC.

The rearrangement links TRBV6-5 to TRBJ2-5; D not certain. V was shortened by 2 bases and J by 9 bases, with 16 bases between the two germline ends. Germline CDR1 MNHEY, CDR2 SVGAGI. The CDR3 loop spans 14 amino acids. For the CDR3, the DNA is TGTGCCAGCAGTTACCTCGAACGGCGTATCCCCCAGTACTTC. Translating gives CASSYLERRIPQYF.

CDR3 region: CASSSPRDYGYTF. The CDR3 coding sequence is TGTGCCAGCAGTTCCCCCAGGGATTATGGCTACACCTTC. V gene TRBV28 combines with J gene TRBJ1-2; D may be TRBD1 (5 bases). In germline, CDR1 is MDHEN, CDR2 SYDVKM. Deletions cut 4 bases from V and 5 bases from J, with 11 bases between. This CDR3 has 13 residues.

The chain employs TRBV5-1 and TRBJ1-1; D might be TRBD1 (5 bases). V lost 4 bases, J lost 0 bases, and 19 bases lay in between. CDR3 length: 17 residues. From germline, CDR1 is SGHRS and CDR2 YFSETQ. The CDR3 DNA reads TGCGCCAGCAGCCCCAAGCCCTTCGGGGGAATGAACACTGAAGCTTTCTTT. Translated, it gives CASSPKPFGGMNTEAFF.

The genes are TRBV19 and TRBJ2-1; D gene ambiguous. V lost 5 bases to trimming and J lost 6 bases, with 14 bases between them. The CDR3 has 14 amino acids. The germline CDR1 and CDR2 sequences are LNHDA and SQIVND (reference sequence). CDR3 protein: CASSDLSYTNEQFF. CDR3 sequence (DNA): TGTGCCAGTAGTGATTTATCGTACACCAATGAGCAGTTCTTC.

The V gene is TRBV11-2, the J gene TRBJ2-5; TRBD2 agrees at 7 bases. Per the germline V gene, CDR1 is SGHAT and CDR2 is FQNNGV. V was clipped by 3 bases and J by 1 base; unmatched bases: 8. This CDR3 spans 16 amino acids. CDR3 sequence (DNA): TGTGCCAGCAGCTTGAGGGGAGGGTCGTTCCAAGAGACCCAGTACTTC. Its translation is CASSLRGGSFQETQYF.

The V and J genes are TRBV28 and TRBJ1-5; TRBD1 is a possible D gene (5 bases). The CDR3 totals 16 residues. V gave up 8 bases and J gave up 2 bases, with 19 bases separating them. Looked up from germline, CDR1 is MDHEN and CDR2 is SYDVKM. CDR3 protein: CASGQNGGVGNQPQHF. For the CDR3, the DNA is TGTGCCAGCGGTCAAAATGGGGGTGTCGGCAATCAGCCCCAGCATTTT.

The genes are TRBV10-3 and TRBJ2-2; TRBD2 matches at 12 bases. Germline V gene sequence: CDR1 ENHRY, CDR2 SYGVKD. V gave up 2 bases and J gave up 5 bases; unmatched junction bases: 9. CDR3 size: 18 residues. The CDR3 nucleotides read TGTGCCATCAGTGAGACGACTAGCGGGAGTACGGGAACCGGGGAGCTGTTTTTT. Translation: CAISETTSGSTGTGELFF.